Below are 2 T cell receptor beta chains sequenced from a single sample in a study of OX40 agonist ivuxolimab in advanced cancers. This table comes from immunoSEQ multiplex PCR, and its TCRdb copy is limited to in-frame clones, with some not included. Among 48,000 or so clones, roughly 85% were seen once, and the ten largest hold about 10%. The sample here was CD4+ or CD8+ T cells sorted from blood, taken in a trial of the OX40 agonist ivuxolimab. These TCRs come from an adult with an advanced solid tumor such as melanoma, head and neck, liver or kidney cancer.

This clone was counted between two and nine times. The rearrangement joins TRBV5-1 to TRBJ2-1, with 9 bases that match TRBD1. After removal of 6 bases from V and 6 bases from J, the junction contained 7 bases not matched to a gene. CDR1 and CDR2 from the germline V gene are SGHRS and YFSETQ. The CDR3 runs to 14 residues. The CDR3 DNA reads as TGCGCCAGCACCCTTTGGGACAGGGTCAATGAGCAGTTCTTC. This encodes CASTLWDRVNEQFF.

The chain links TRBV6-1 to TRBJ2-3, with D hard to call. V lost 6 bases, J lost 4 bases, and 17 bases lay in between. CDR3 length: 15 residues. Germline V gene sequence: CDR1 MNHNS, CDR2 SASEGT. The CDR3, as DNA: TGTGCCAGCAGCTTCCTAGGTGACTCTGCAGATACGCAGTATTTT. Its translation: CASSFLGDSADTQYF.